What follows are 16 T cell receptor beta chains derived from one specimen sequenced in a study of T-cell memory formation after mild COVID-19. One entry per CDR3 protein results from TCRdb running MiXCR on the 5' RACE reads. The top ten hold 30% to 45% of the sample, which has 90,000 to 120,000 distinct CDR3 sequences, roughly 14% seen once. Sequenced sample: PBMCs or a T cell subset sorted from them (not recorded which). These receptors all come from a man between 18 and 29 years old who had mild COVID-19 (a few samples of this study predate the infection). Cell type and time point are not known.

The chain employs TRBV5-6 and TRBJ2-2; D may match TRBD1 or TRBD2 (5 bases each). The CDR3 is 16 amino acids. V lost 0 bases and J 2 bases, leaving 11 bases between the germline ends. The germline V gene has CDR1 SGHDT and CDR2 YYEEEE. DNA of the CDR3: TGTGCCAGCAGCTTGGATAAGGGGACCAACACCGGGGAGCTGTTTTTT. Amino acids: CASSLDKGTNTGELFF.

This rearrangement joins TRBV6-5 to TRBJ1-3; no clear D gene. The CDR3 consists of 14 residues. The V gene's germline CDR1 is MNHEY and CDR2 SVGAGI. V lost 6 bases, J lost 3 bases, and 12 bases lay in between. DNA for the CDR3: TGTGCCAGCAGCCCGACGCCTTTTGGAAACACCATATATTTT. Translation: CASSPTPFGNTIYF.

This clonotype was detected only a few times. CDR3 loop: CAWGGTRDEKLFF. CDR3 DNA sequence: TGTGCCTGGGGGGGGACACGGGATGAAAAACTGTTTTTT. V usage is TRBV30 and J usage is TRBJ1-4, with D possibly matching TRBD1 (6 bases). Germline CDR1 reads GTSNPN; CDR2 reads SVGIG (reference sequence). Trimming left V 5 bases short and J 6 bases short, with 13 bases between. The CDR3 is 13 residues long.

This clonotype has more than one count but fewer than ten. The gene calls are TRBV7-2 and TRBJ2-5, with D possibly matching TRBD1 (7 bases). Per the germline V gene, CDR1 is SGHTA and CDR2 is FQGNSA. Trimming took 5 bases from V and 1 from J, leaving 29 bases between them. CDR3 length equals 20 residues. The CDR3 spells CASSPLQGGPETTFQETQYF. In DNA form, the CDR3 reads TGTGCCAGCAGCCCGCTTCAGGGGGGTCCCGAGACCACATTCCAAGAGACCCAGTACTTC.

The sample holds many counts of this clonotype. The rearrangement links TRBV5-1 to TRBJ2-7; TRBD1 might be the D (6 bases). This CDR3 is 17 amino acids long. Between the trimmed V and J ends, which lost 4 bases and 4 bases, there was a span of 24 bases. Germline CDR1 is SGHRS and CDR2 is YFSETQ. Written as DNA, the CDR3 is TGCGCCAGCAGCCTGATCCAGGGGAAGGGAATGGGATACGAGCAGTACTTC. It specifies CASSLIQGKGMGYEQYF.

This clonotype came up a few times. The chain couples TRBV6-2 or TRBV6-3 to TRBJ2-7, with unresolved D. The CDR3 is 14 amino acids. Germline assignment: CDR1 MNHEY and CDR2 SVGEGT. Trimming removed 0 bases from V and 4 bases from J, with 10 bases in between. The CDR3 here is CASSYSSTFYEQYV. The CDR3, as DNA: TGTGCCAGCAGTTACTCCTCCACCTTTTACGAGCAGTACGTC.

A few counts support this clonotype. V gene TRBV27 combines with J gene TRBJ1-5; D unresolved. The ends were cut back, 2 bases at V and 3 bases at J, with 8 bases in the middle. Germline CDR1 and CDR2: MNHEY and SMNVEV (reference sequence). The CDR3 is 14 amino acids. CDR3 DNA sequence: TGTGCCAGCAGTTTAGAGCAGTTCAATCAGCCCCAGCATTTT. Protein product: CASSLEQFNQPQHF.

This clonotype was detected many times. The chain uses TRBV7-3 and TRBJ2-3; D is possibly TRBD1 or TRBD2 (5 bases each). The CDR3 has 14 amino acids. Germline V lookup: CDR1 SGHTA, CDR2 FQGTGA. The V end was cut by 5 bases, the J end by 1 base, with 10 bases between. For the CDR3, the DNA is TGTGCCAGCAGCCAAAGGGACCGCACAGATACGCAGTATTTT. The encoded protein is CASSQRDRTDTQYF.

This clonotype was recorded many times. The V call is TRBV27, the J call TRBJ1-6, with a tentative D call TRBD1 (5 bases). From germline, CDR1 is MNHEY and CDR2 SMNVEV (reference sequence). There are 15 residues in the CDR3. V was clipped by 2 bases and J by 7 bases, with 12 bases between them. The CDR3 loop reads CASSLTTGENSPLHF. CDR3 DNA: TGTGCCAGCAGTTTAACCACAGGAGAGAATTCACCCCTCCACTTT.

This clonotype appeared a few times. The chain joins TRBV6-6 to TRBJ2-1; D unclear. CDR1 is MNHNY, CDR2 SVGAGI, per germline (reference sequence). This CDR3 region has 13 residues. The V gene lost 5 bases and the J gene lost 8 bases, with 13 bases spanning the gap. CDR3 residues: CASSLQWKDEQFF. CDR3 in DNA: TGTGCCAGCAGTCTCCAGTGGAAGGATGAGCAGTTCTTC.

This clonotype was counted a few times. This CDR3 reads CASSYEGMRTEAFF. For the CDR3, the DNA is TGTGCCAGCAGTTATGAGGGTATGAGGACTGAAGCTTTCTTT. The chain is built from TRBV6-5 and TRBJ1-1; D not resolved. V lost 3 bases and J lost 5, with 13 bases in between. From germline, CDR1 is MNHEY and CDR2 SVGAGI. The CDR3 has 14 residues.

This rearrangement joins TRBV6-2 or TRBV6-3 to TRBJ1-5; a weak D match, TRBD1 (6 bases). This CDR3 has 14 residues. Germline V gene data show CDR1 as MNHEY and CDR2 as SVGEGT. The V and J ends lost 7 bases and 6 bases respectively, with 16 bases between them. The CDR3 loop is CASNPGASAQPQHF. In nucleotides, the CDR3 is TGTGCCAGCAACCCAGGGGCGTCGGCTCAGCCCCAGCATTTT.

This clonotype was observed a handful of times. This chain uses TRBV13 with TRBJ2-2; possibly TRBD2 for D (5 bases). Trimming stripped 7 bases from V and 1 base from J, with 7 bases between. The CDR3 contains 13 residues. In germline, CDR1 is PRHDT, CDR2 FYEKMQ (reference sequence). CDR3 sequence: CASKEGNTGELFF. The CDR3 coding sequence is TGTGCCAGCAAAGAGGGGAACACCGGGGAGCTGTTTTTT.

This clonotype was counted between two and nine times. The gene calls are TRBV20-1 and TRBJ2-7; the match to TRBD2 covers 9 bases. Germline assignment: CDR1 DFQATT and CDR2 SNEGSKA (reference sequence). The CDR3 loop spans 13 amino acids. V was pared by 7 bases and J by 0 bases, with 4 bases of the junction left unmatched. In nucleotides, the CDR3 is TGCAGTGGCGGGGGGGGCAGCTCCTACGAGCAGTACGTC. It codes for CSGGGGSSYEQYV.

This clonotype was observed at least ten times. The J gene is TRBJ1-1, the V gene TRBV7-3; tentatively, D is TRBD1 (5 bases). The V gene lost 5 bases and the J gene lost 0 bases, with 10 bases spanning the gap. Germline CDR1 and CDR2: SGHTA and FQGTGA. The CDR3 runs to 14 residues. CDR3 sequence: CASSPGLMNTEAFF. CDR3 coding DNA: TGTGCCAGCAGCCCGGGACTGATGAACACTGAAGCTTTCTTT.

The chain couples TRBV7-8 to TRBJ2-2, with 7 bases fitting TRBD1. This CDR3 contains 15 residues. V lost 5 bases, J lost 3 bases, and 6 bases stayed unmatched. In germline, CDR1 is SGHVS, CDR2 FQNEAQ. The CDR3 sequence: CASSQTGVDTGELFF. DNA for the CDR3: TGTGCCAGCAGCCAAACAGGGGTTGACACCGGGGAGCTGTTTTTT.